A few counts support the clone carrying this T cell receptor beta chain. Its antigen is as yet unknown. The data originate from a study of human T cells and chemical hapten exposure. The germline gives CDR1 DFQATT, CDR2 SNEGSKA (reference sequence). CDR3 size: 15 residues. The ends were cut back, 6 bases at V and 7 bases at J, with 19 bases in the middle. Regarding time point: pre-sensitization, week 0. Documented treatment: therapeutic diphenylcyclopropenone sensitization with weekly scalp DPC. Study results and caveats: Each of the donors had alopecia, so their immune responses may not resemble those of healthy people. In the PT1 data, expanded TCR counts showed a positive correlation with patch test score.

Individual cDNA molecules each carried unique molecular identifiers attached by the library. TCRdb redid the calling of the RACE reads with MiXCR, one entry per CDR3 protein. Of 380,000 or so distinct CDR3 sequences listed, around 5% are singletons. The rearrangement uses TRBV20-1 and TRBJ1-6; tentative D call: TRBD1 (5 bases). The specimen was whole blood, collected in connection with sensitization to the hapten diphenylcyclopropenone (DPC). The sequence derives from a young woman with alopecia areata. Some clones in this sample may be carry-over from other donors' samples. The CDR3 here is CSARTGPLSNSPLHF. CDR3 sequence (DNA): TGCAGTGCCAGAACGGGACCCCTTTCGAATTCACCCCTCCACTTT.